This entry lists 32 T cell receptor beta chains sequenced from one sample in a study of shared clonotypes between healthy human individuals. Produced via immunoSEQ multiplex PCR; TCRdb's table is partial and in-frame only. The data show about 1 million clones, with roughly 75% seen just once and approximately 1.5% held by the top ten. Material: memory CD4+ T cells sorted from blood. The subset is: CD45RA-negative fraction. Source of these receptors: a man younger than 35 in good health.

This rearrangement joins TRBV28 to TRBJ1-2, with 7 positions matching TRBD1. This CDR3 spans 16 amino acids. The germline gives CDR1 MDHEN, CDR2 SYDVKM. The J segment lost 8 bases and the V segment lost 2 bases, leaving 14 bases of the junction unmatched. CDR3 DNA: TGTGCCAGCAGTTTAGATATCTTGGTGGGACAGCGGGGCTACACCTTC. Translated, it gives CASSLDILVGQRGYTF.

This clone occurred many times. The rearrangement joins TRBV30 to TRBJ2-7; maybe TRBD2 (5 bases). Germline assignment: CDR1 GTSNPN and CDR2 SVGIG (reference sequence). V lost 2 bases to trimming and J lost 5 bases, with 13 bases between them. The CDR3 is 13 residues long. The CDR3 DNA reads TGTGCCTGGAGTCCCGCCGGGCGGGACGAGCAGTACTTC. Translating gives CAWSPAGRDEQYF.

This clone came up once. The V call is TRBV5-1, the J call TRBJ1-4; D call uncertain. Trimming shortened V by 0 bases and J by 0 bases, and 18 bases separated the two germline ends. The CDR3 consists of 19 residues. From germline, CDR1 is SGHRS and CDR2 YFSETQ. CDR3 DNA: TGCGCCAGCAGCTTGGAGTCAGTCCTAACCCATACAACTAATGAAAAACTGTTTTTT. It is translated as CASSLESVLTHTTNEKLFF.

The chain carries TRBV28 and TRBJ2-7; D is uncertain. Trimming took 3 bases from V and 3 from J, leaving 12 bases between them. The CDR3 is made up of 14 amino acids. The germline gives CDR1 MDHEN, CDR2 SYDVKM. DNA of the CDR3: TGTGCCAGCAGTTTTCGGAAGAGCCTCTACGAGCAGTACTTC. Translating it yields CASSFRKSLYEQYF. Using reference TRBV28 and TRBJ2-7 for the parts outside the CDR3, the full variable domain is DVKVTQSSRYLVKRTGEKVFLECVQDMDHENMFWYRQDPGLGLRLIYFSYDVKMKEKGDIPEGYSVSREKKERFSLILESASTNQTSMYLCASSFRKSLYEQYFGPGTRLTVT.

In regard to this clone: At one of its ends the junction is not consistent with the germline gene, which may arise from a read error. The chain uses TRBV27 and TRBJ2-1; 10 bases are a match to TRBD1. Germline values: CDR1 MNHEY, CDR2 SMNVEV (reference sequence). This CDR3 region has 13 residues. The CDR3 protein is CASSYKPGQGSIF. CDR3 bases: TGTGCCAGCAGTTACAAACCGGGACAGGGGTCGATCTTC.

The chain links TRBV27 to TRBJ1-4, with a weak D call TRBD1 (5 bases). CDR1 MNHEY and CDR2 SMNVEV come from the germline V gene (reference sequence). CDR3 length: 15 residues. The V gene lost 5 bases and the J gene lost 6 bases, with 16 bases spanning the gap. The CDR3 spells CASSPGTTGDEKLFF. DNA for the CDR3: TGTGCCAGCAGTCCGGGGACGACTGGAGATGAAAAACTGTTTTTT.

This clone was seen many times. The chain combines TRBV27 with TRBJ1-1, with TRBD1 as a possible D gene (5 bases). This CDR3 comprises 15 residues. The V gene's germline CDR1 is MNHEY and CDR2 SMNVEV (reference sequence). V lost 1 base and J lost 1, with 10 bases in between. The CDR3 sequence: CASSLYEGRNTEAFF. For the CDR3, the DNA is TGTGCCAGCAGTTTATACGAGGGGCGGAACACTGAAGCTTTCTTT.

Details on this clone: This CDR3 is also generated by other DNA sequences in the sample. This chain joins TRBV6-6 and TRBJ1-6; D gene ambiguous. This CDR3 has 12 residues. V lost 6 bases, J lost 9 bases, and 9 bases lay in between. CDR1 and CDR2 (germline): MNHNY, SVGAGI (reference sequence). The CDR3 DNA follows: TGTGCCAGCAGCCCCCCCGCTTCACCCCTCCACTTT. It codes for CASSPPASPLHF.

V gene TRBV5-1 combines with J gene TRBJ2-1; D call uncertain. Trimming left V 0 bases short and J 7 bases short, with 8 bases between. In germline, CDR1 is SGHRS, CDR2 YFSETQ. This CDR3 region has 13 residues. The CDR3 sequence: CASSLAQVNEQFF. CDR3 nucleotide sequence: TGCGCCAGCAGCTTGGCCCAGGTTAATGAGCAGTTCTTC.

The chain recombines TRBV7-6 with TRBJ2-1; 11 positions agree with TRBD1. The germline CDR1 and CDR2 sequences are SGHVS and FNYEAQ. The CDR3 has 18 amino acids. With V trimmed by 3 bases and J by 4 bases, 11 bases remained unmatched. CDR3 amino acids: CASSLGGTGGSKYNEQFF. The CDR3 bases are TGTGCCAGCAGCTTGGGTGGGACAGGGGGTAGTAAGTACAATGAGCAGTTCTTC.

V is TRBV6-5 and J is TRBJ2-2; D is uncertain. CDR3 length equals 15 residues. The V and J ends lost 2 bases and 4 bases respectively, with 11 bases between them. Germline V CDR1 and CDR2: MNHEY, SVGAGI. The CDR3 spells CASSYSLRGTGELFF. CDR3 in DNA: TGTGCCAGCAGTTACAGCTTGAGAGGCACCGGGGAGCTGTTTTTT.

The rearrangement links TRBV6-5 to TRBJ1-4; no reliable D call. CDR1 and CDR2 (germline): MNHEY, SVGAGI. There are 13 residues in the CDR3. Trimming took 9 bases from V and 4 from J, leaving 12 bases between them. CDR3 residues: CARTRGINEKLFF. In DNA form, the CDR3 reads TGTGCCAGGACCCGAGGAATTAATGAAAAACTGTTTTTT.

The rearrangement uses TRBV29-1 and TRBJ2-7, with 10 bases matching TRBD1. Germline CDR1 SQVTM, CDR2 ANQGSEA. There are 15 residues in the CDR3. V lost 4 bases and J lost 6; bases outside the gene matches: 12. DNA of the CDR3: TGCAGCGTTGCCCCCTTGGACAGGGGGTCTTTCGAGCAGTACTTC. Translation gives CSVAPLDRGSFEQYF.

The table lists this clone with a few counts. The chain links TRBV5-1 to TRBJ2-3, with TRBD2 matching 8 bases. CDR1 is SGHRS, CDR2 YFSETQ, per germline. V trimming: 2 bases; J trimming: 1 base; junction bases outside the gene matches: 3. CDR3 size: 15 residues. In DNA, the CDR3 is TGCGCCAGCAGCTTTCCGACTAGCGGCACAGATACGCAGTATTTT. Amino acids: CASSFPTSGTDTQYF.

The J gene is TRBJ2-1, the V gene TRBV5-1, with TRBD2 matching 8 bases. There are 15 residues in the CDR3. The germline V gene has CDR1 SGHRS and CDR2 YFSETQ. The trim removed 1 base at V and 9 bases at J, leaving 9 bases unmatched. The CDR3 loop is CASSLLREGQGEQFF. In nucleotides, the CDR3 is TGCGCCAGCAGCTTGTTACGGGAGGGCCAGGGTGAGCAGTTCTTC.

The rearrangement joins TRBV19 to TRBJ1-1; TRBD1 matches 8 bases. CDR3 length equals 14 residues. From germline, CDR1 is LNHDA and CDR2 SQIVND (reference sequence). The V and J ends lost 3 bases and 4 bases, in that order; junction bases with no gene match: 4. CDR3 nucleotide sequence: TGTGCCAGTAGTATTCAGGGGGCGAGCACTGAAGCTTTCTTT. Translating it yields CASSIQGASTEAFF.

The J gene is TRBJ2-1, the V gene TRBV7-2, with D possibly TRBD2 on 5 matching bases. Germline V lookup: CDR1 SGHTA, CDR2 FQGNSA. The V gene lost 1 base and the J gene lost 0 bases, with 7 bases spanning the gap. The CDR3 runs to 15 residues. CDR3 in amino acids: CASSLVASSYNEQFF. In DNA form, the CDR3 reads TGTGCCAGCAGCTTAGTAGCGAGCTCCTACAATGAGCAGTTCTTC.

The V gene is TRBV7-9, the J gene TRBJ2-1, with 15 nucleotides matching TRBD2. The CDR3 extends over 17 amino acids. With 5 bases clipped from V and 8 bases from J, the junction kept 10 bases outside the gene matches. In germline, CDR1 is SEHNR, CDR2 FQNEAQ (reference sequence). CDR3 DNA sequence: TGTGCCAGCAGCCTCGGACTAGCGGGAGGGCCGTGGGATGAGCAGTTCTTC. It encodes CASSLGLAGGPWDEQFF.

The V call is TRBV5-1, the J call TRBJ2-2; TRBD1 matches 7 bases. Germline loops: CDR1 SGHRS, CDR2 YFSETQ. V shed 9 bases and J 4 bases; nucleotides not matched to a gene: 9. The CDR3 contains 14 residues. CDR3 region: CATATGVTTGELFF. CDR3 DNA: TGCGCCACCGCAACAGGGGTAACCACCGGGGAGCTGTTTTTT.

About this clone itself: Mismatch with germline at one junction end may stem from a read error. This chain joins TRBV18 and TRBJ2-7; the D is unclear. This CDR3 has 12 amino acids. The germline V gene has CDR1 KGHSH and CDR2 LQKENI. The CDR3 loop reads CASSPASYEQHF. The CDR3 DNA reads TGTGCCAGCTCCCCAGCCTCCTACGAGCAGCACTTC.

This chain links TRBV13 with TRBJ1-2; TRBD1 matches at 7 bases. V was clipped by 2 bases and J by 4 bases; unmatched bases: 7. This CDR3 is 15 amino acids long. Germline V gene sequence: CDR1 PRHDT, CDR2 FYEKMQ (reference sequence). Here the CDR3 DNA reads TGTGCCAGCAGCTTATCGAGGGGGCGCGGCTATGGCTACACCTTC. As protein: CASSLSRGRGYGYTF.

This clone was recorded only once. The chain has TRBV5-1 and TRBJ2-3; the D gene could be TRBD1 or TRBD2 (5 bases each). The germline V and J ends were trimmed by 4 bases and 0 bases, with 15 bases remaining between them. CDR1 is SGHRS, CDR2 YFSETQ, per germline. There are 16 residues in the CDR3. In nucleotides, the CDR3 is TGCGCCAGCAGCCCCGGGACGGCGACTAGCACAGATACGCAGTATTTT. Translation: CASSPGTATSTDTQYF.

The CDR3 reads CASGPRSVGNTDTQYF. In DNA form, the CDR3 reads TGTGCCAGCGGCCCGCGGAGCGTAGGGAACACAGATACGCAGTATTTT. This chain links TRBV7-8 with TRBJ2-3; D uncertain. V gave up 8 bases and J gave up 2 bases, with 20 bases separating them. The CDR3 covers 16 residues. Looked up from germline, CDR1 is SGHVS and CDR2 is FQNEAQ. Full variable domain (remainder filled in from reference TRBV7-8 and TRBJ2-3): GAGVSQSPRYKVAKRGQDVALRCDPISGHVSLFWYQQALGQGPEFLTYFQNEAQLDKSGLPSDRFFAERPEGSVSTLKIQRTQQEDSAVYLCASGPRSVGNTDTQYFGPGTRLTVL.

This clone was observed once. This chain connects TRBV2 to TRBJ2-7, with D possibly TRBD1 on 5 matching bases. The V end lost 3 bases, the J end lost 3 bases, and 12 bases lay between the germline ends. The CDR3 is 14 residues long. Looked up from germline, CDR1 is SNHLY and CDR2 is FYNNEI. CDR3 nucleotides: TGTGCCAGCAGTGAGGGCAGGGTGGGCTACGAGCAGTACTTC. It encodes CASSEGRVGYEQYF.

This chain links TRBV6-5 with TRBJ1-5; D perhaps matches TRBD1 (5 bases). Looked up from germline, CDR1 is MNHEY and CDR2 is SVGAGI. There are 14 residues in the CDR3. The V end lost 5 bases, the J end lost 1 base, and 9 bases lay between the germline ends. The CDR3 loop reads CASSDRDSNQPQHF. CDR3 nucleotides: TGTGCCAGCAGTGACCGGGACAGCAATCAGCCCCAGCATTTT.

The V gene is TRBV10-3, the J gene TRBJ2-1; TRBD2 agrees at 14 bases. This CDR3 region has 15 residues. The J segment lost 6 bases and the V segment lost 2 bases, leaving 0 bases of the junction unmatched. The germline CDR1 and CDR2 sequences are ENHRY and SYGVKD. The CDR3: CAISEGTSGSNEQFF. The CDR3 region has the DNA TGTGCCATCAGTGAGGGGACTAGCGGGAGCAATGAGCAGTTCTTC.

The V and J genes are TRBV29-1 and TRBJ1-3; perhaps TRBD1 as D (5 bases). Germline CDR1 and CDR2: SQVTM and ANQGSEA. CDR3 size: 12 residues. V lost 6 bases to trimming and J lost 9 bases, with 15 bases between them. CDR3: CSVGPRHGTIYF. The CDR3 DNA is TGCAGCGTGGGGCCCCGACACGGCACCATATATTTT.

This chain links TRBV13 with TRBJ2-5, with 9 positions matching TRBD1. The J segment lost 4 bases and the V segment lost 4 bases, leaving 10 bases of the junction unmatched. This CDR3 is 16 amino acids long. The germline gives CDR1 PRHDT, CDR2 FYEKMQ (reference sequence). The DNA of the CDR3 is TGTGCCAGCAGCTCTCAAACAACAGGGGGCGCAGAGACCCAGTACTTC. Translation gives CASSSQTTGGAETQYF.

V is TRBV2 and J is TRBJ1-4, with 9 positions matching TRBD1. The germline gives CDR1 SNHLY, CDR2 FYNNEI. V gave up 7 bases and J gave up 8 bases; unmatched junction bases: 11. The CDR3 spans 15 residues. In DNA form, the CDR3 reads TGTGCCAGCACCCCGACAGGGGGAACGTACGAAAAACTGTTTTTT. Encoded protein: CASTPTGGTYEKLFF.

The rearrangement links TRBV6-5 to TRBJ2-1, with 10 nucleotides matching TRBD1. From germline, CDR1 is MNHEY and CDR2 SVGAGI. Trimming at V came to 0 bases and at J to 6 bases, leaving 5 bases not matched to a gene. This CDR3 comprises 16 residues. CDR3 nucleotides: TGTGCCAGCAGTTACTCAGGGACAGGGGTCCGCAATGAGCAGTTCTTC. This codes for CASSYSGTGVRNEQFF.

A single count supports this clone. CDR3: CASKRTSTDTQYF. CDR3 nucleotides: TGTGCCAGCAAAAGGACTAGCACAGATACGCAGTATTTT. The rearrangement uses TRBV7-2 and TRBJ2-3; TRBD2 is a possible D gene (5 bases). Trimming removed 7 bases at V and 0 bases at J, with 8 bases between. From germline, CDR1 is SGHTA and CDR2 FQGNSA. CDR3 length equals 13 residues.

The gene calls are TRBV5-4 and TRBJ2-7, with 8 bases aligning to TRBD2. The CDR3 length is 14 residues. The germline gives CDR1 SGHNT, CDR2 YYREEE (reference sequence). Trimming at V came to 5 bases and at J to 0 bases, leaving 4 bases not matched to a gene. CDR3 sequence reads: CASRPGTSSYEQYF. In nucleotides, the CDR3 is TGTGCCAGCAGGCCCGGGACTAGCTCCTACGAGCAGTACTTC.